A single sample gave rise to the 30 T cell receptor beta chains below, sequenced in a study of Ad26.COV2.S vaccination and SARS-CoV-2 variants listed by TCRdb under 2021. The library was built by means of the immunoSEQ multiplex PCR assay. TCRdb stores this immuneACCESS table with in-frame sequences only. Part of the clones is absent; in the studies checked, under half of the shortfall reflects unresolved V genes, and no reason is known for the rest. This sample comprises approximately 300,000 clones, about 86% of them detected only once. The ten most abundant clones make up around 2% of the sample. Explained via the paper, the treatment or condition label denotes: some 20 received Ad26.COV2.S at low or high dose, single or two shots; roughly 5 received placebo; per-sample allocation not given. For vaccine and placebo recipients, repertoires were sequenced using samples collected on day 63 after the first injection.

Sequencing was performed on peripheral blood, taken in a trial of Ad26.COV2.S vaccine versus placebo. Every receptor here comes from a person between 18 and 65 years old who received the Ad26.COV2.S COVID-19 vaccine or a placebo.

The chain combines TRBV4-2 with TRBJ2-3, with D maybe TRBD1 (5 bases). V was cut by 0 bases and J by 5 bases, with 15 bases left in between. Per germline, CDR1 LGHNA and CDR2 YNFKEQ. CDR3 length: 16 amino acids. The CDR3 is CASSQDRGRARDTQYF. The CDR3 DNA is TGTGCCAGCAGCCAAGATCGAGGCAGGGCTAGAGATACGCAGTATTTT.

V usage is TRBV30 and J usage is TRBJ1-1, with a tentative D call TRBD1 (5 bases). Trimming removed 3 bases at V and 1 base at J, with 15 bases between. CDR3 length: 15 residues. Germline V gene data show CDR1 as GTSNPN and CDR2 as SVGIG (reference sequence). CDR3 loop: CAWRPKGRQNTEAFF. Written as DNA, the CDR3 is TGTGCCTGGAGACCTAAGGGACGCCAGAACACTGAAGCTTTCTTT.

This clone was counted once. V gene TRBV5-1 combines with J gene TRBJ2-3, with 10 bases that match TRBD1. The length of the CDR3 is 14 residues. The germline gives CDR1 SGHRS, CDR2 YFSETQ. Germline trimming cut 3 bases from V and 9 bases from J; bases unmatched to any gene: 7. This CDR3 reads CASSWDRGVDTQYF. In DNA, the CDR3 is TGCGCCAGCAGCTGGGACAGGGGCGTAGACACGCAGTATTTT.

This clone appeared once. DNA of the CDR3: TGTGCCAGCAGCTTAGTGGCTACCTACAATGAGCAGTTCTTC. Its protein product is CASSLVATYNEQFF. This sequence joins TRBV7-8 and TRBJ2-1; D is unclear. Germline assignment: CDR1 SGHVS and CDR2 FQNEAQ. The CDR3 has 14 amino acids. V shed 1 base and J shed 2 bases, with 6 bases lying between them.

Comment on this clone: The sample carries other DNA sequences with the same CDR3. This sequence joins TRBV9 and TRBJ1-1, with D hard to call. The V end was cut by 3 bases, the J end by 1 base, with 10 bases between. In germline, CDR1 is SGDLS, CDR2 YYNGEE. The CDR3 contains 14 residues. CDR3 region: CASSARTGNTEAFF. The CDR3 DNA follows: TGTGCCAGCAGCGCAAGAACGGGGAACACTGAAGCTTTCTTT.

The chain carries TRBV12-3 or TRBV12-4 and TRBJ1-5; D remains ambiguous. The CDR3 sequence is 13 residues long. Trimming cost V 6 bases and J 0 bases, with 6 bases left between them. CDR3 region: CASRSNSNQPQHF. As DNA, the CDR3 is TGTGCCAGCAGATCGAATAGCAATCAGCCCCAGCATTTT.

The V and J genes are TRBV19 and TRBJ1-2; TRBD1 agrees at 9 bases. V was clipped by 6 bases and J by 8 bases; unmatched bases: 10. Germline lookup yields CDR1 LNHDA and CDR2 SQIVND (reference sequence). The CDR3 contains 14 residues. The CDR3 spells CASSHGDRVRGYTF. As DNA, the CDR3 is TGTGCCAGTAGCCACGGGGACAGGGTGCGGGGCTACACCTTC.

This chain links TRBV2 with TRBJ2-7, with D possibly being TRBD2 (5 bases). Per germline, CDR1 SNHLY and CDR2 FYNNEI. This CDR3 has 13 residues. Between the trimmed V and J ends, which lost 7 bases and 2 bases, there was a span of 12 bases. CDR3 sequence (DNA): TGTGCCAGCATGCCTGATAGCGCCTACGAGCAGTACTTC. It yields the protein CASMPDSAYEQYF.

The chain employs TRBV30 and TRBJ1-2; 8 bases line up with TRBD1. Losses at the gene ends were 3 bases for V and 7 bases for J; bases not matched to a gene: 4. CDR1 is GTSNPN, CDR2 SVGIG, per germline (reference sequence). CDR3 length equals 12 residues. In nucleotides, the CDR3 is TGTGCCTGGAGCGTTCAGGGGGCTGGCTACACCTTC. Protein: CAWSVQGAGYTF.

The CDR3 sequence: CASSFRGNQPQHF. Written as DNA, the CDR3 is TGTGCCAGCAGTTTTAGAGGCAATCAGCCCCAGCATTTT. This chain connects TRBV27 to TRBJ1-5; D is undetermined. Germline V gives CDR1 MNHEY, CDR2 SMNVEV (reference sequence). V shed 3 bases and J shed 2 bases, with 5 bases lying between them. The CDR3 has 13 amino acids.

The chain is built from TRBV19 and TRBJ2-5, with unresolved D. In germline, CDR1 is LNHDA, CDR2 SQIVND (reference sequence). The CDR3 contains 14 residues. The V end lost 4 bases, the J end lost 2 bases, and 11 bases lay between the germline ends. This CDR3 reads CASSRRILQETQYF. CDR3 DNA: TGTGCCAGTAGTAGGCGCATCCTACAAGAGACCCAGTACTTC.

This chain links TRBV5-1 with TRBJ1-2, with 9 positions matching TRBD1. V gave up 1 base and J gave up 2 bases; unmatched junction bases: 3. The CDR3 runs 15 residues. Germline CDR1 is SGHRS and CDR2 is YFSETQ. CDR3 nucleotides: TGCGCCAGCAGCTTGTGGACAGGGGTCAACTATGGCTACACCTTC. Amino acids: CASSLWTGVNYGYTF.

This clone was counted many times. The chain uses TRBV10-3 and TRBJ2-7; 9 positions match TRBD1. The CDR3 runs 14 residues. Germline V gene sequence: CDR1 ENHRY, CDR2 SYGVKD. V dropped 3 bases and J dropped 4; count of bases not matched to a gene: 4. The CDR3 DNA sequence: TGTGCCATCAGTGACGACAGGGGGGCATACGAGCAGTACTTC. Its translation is CAISDDRGAYEQYF.

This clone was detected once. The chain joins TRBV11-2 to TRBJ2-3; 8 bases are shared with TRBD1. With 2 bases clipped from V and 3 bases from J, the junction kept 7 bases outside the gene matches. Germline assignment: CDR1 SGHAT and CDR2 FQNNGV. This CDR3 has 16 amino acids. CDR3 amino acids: CASSLTGGSFTDTQYF. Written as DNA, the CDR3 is TGTGCCAGCAGCTTAACAGGGGGGAGCTTTACAGATACGCAGTATTTT. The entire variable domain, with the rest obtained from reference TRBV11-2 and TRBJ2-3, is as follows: EAGVAQSPRYKIIEKRQSVAFWCNPISGHATLYWYQQILGQGPKLLIQFQNNGVVDDSQLPKDRFSAERLKGVDSTLKIQPAKLEDSAVYLCASSLTGGSFTDTQYFGPGTRLTVL.

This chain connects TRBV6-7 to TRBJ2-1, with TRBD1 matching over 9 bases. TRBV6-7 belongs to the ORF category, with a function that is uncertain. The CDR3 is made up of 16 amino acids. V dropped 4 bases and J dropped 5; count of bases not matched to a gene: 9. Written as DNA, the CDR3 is TGTGCCAGCAGTTCCCCGGGACAGGGAAATCACAATGAGCAGTTCTTC. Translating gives CASSSPGQGNHNEQFF.

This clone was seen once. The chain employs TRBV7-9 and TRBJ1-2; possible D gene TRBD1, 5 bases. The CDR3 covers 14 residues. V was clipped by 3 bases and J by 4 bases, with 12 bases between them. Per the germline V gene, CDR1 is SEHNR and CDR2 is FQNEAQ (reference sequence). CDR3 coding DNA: TGTGCCAGCAGCTTTCTACAGGACATCTATGGCTACACCTTC. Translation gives CASSFLQDIYGYTF.

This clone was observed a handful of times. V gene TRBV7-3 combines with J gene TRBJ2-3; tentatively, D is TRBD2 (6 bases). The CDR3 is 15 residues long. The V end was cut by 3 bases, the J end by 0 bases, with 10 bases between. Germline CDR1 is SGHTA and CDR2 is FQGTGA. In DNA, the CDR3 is TGTGCCAGCAGCTTTTCAGCGGGCAGCACAGATACGCAGTATTTT. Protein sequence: CASSFSAGSTDTQYF.

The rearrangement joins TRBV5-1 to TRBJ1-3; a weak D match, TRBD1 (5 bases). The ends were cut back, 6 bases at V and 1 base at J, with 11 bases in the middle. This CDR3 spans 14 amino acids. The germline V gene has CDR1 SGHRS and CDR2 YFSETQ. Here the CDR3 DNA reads TGCGCCAGCACCTCGGGGGGATCTGGAAACACCATATATTTT. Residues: CASTSGGSGNTIYF.

CDR3 sequence: CAISGPPLEGGGHSNQPQHF. DNA for the CDR3: TGTGCCATCAGTGGTCCCCCTTTGGAGGGAGGAGGGCATAGCAATCAGCCCCAGCATTTT. The V call is TRBV10-3, the J call TRBJ1-5; D remains unclear. Trimming took 4 bases from V and 0 from J, leaving 25 bases between them. Germline CDR1 reads ENHRY; CDR2 reads SYGVKD. The CDR3 has 20 amino acids.

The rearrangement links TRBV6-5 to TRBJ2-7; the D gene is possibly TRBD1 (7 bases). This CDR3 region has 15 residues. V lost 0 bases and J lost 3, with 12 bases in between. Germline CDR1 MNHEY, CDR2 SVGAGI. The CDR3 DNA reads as TGTGCCAGCAGTTACTCGGGCAGGGGGGACTACGAGCAGTACTTC. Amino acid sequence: CASSYSGRGDYEQYF.

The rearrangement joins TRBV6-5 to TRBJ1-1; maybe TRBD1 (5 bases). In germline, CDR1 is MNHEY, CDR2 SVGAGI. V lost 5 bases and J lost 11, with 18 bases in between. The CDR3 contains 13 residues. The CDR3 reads CASSRPGGGEAFF. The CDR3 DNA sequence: TGTGCCAGCAGTAGACCCGGCGGGGGAGAGGCTTTCTTT.

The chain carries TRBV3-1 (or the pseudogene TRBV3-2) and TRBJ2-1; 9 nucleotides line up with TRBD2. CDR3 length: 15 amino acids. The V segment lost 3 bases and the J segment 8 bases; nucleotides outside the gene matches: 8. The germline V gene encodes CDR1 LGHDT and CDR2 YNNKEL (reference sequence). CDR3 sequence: CASSHWRGGLHEQFF. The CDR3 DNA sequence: TGTGCCAGCAGCCATTGGCGGGGGGGCCTTCATGAGCAGTTCTTC.

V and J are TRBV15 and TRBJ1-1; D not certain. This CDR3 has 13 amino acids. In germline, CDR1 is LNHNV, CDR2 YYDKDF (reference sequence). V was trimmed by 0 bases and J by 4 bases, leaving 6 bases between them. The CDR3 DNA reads TGTGCCACCAGCAGAGAACGGGGCACTGAAGCTTTCTTT. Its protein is CATSRERGTEAFF. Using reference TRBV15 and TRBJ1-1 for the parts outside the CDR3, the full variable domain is DAMVIQNPRYQVTQFGKPVTLSCSQTLNHNVMYWYQQKSSQAPKLLFHYYDKDFNNEADTPDNFQSRRPNTSFCFLDIRSPGLGDTAMYLCATSRERGTEAFFGQGTRLTVV.

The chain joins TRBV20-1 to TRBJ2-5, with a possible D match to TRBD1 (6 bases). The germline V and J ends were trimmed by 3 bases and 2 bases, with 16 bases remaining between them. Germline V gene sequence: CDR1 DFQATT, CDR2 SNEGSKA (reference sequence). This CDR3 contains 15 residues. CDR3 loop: CSASVVKRGQETQYF. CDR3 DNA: TGCAGTGCTAGTGTAGTCAAGAGGGGGCAAGAGACCCAGTACTTC.

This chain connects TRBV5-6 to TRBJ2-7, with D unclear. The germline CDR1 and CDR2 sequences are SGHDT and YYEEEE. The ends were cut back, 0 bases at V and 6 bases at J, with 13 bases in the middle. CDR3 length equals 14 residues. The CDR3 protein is CASSLGTKGSEQYF. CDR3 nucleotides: TGTGCCAGCAGCTTGGGAACCAAGGGATCCGAGCAGTACTTC.

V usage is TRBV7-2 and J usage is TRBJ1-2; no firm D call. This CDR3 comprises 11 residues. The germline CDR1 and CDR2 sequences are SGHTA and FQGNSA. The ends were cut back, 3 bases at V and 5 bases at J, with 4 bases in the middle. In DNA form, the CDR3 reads TGTGCCAGCAGCTTTCAGTATGGCTACACCTTC. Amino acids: CASSFQYGYTF.

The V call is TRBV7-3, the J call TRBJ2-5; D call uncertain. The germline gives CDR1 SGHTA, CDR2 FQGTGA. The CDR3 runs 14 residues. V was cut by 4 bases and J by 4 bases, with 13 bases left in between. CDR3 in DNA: TGTGCCAGCAGCTATCGACGGCTAATAGAGACCCAGTACTTC. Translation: CASSYRRLIETQYF.

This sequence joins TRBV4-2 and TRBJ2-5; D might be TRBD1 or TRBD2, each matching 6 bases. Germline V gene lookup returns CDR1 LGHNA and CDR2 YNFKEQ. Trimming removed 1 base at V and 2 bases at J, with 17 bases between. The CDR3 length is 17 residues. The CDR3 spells CASSQGGAGTQQETQYF. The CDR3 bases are TGTGCCAGCAGCCAAGGGGGGGCGGGGACCCAACAAGAGACCCAGTACTTC.

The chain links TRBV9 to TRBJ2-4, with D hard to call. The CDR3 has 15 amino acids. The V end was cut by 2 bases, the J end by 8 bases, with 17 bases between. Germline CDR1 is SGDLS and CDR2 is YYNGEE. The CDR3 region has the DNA TGTGCCAGCAGCGTGACTGCACAGTCGGTAGACATTCAGTACTTC. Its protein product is CASSVTAQSVDIQYF.

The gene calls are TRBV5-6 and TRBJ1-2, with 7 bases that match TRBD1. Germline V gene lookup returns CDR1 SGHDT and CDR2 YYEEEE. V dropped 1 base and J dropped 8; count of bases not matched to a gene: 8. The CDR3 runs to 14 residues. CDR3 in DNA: TGTGCCAGCAGCTTGATGGCAGGGGGTATAGGCTACACCTTC. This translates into CASSLMAGGIGYTF.